A single sample is the source of the 5 T cell receptor beta chains below, sequenced in a study of blood T cell repertoires in COVID-19 (dated by TCRdb to about 2020). Library prep was done by the immunoSEQ multiplex PCR assay. TCRdb provides this immuneACCESS table in a form limited to in-frame rearrangements. Some clones are lacking; in checked studies, under half of them reflect an unresolved V gene, and why the rest are absent is not known. The table for this sample lists 150,000 or so clones; approximately 90% of them were counted only once. The top ten clonotypes cover more than 1.5% of the sample. The specimen was peripheral blood. The receptors originated from a woman aged 50 to 65 with acute or convalescent COVID-19.

As regards this clone: One junction end disagrees with the germline gene, perhaps due to a read error. The genes are TRBV18 and TRBJ1-2; a possible D gene is TRBD1 (5 bases). The germline gives CDR1 KGHSH, CDR2 LQKENI. CDR3 length equals 13 residues. CDR3 sequence (DNA): TGTGCCAGCTCACCACGTCGGGACTACGGCTACACCTTC. Amino acids: CASSPRRDYGYTF. The full variable domain, completed using reference TRBV18 and TRBJ1-2, is NAGVMQNPRHLVRRRGQEARLRCSPMKGHSHVYWYRQLPEEGLKFMVYLQKENIIDESGMPKERFSAEFPKEGPSILRIQQVVRGDSAAYFCASSPRRDYGYTFGSGTRLTVV.

The V gene is TRBV11-3, the J gene TRBJ2-3; 7 nucleotides agree with TRBD2. V trimming: 2 bases; J trimming: 5 bases; junction bases outside the gene matches: 7. This CDR3 comprises 15 residues. Looked up from germline, CDR1 is SGHNT and CDR2 is YENEEA. This CDR3 reads CASSLSRLAQDTQYF. The CDR3 DNA reads TGTGCCAGCAGCTTATCACGACTAGCCCAAGATACGCAGTATTTT.

This clone was seen once. The sample carries other DNA sequences with the same CDR3. The J gene is TRBJ2-3, the V gene TRBV5-1, with TRBD1 matching over 9 bases. This CDR3 is 14 amino acids long. V lost 0 bases and J lost 5; bases outside the gene matches: 1. Germline CDR1 reads SGHRS; CDR2 reads YFSETQ. CDR3 sequence reads: CASSLGQGGDTQYF. CDR3 bases: TGCGCCAGCAGCTTGGGACAGGGGGGAGATACGCAGTATTTT.

The chain uses TRBV18 and TRBJ1-1; D gene ambiguous. V was trimmed by 6 bases and J by 5 bases, leaving 16 bases between them. Germline CDR1 reads KGHSH; CDR2 reads LQKENI. This CDR3 has 14 residues. The CDR3: CASSPSDPGTEAFF. The CDR3 nucleotides read TGTGCCAGCTCCCCTTCGGACCCGGGGACTGAAGCTTTCTTT. Drawing the rest from reference TRBV18 and TRBJ1-1, the complete variable domain is NAGVMQNPRHLVRRRGQEARLRCSPMKGHSHVYWYRQLPEEGLKFMVYLQKENIIDESGMPKERFSAEFPKEGPSILRIQQVVRGDSAAYFCASSPSDPGTEAFFGQGTRLTVV.

This clone has only a few counts. This specimen includes other DNA sequences encoding the same CDR3. The chain has TRBV5-1 and TRBJ1-4; 10 positions agree with TRBD1. J gave up 7 bases and V 4 bases, and 4 bases lay outside the gene matches. The CDR3 consists of 14 residues. Germline V lookup: CDR1 SGHRS, CDR2 YFSETQ. The CDR3 coding sequence is TGCGCCAGCAGCCCTGGACAGGGGGTTGAAAAACTGTTTTTT. This codes for CASSPGQGVEKLFF.